This TCR beta chain was documented in a study of T cell responses to AZD1222 COVID-19 vaccine. Whole-study results and caveats: Among the donors, most were white British and more were female, and clonal diversity was possibly underestimated. All repertoire sampling was performed exclusively after the peak T cell response.

About this clone itself: Its matching antigen is unknown.

TCRdb's copy holds only in-frame clones and misses some; the assay was immunoSEQ multiplex PCR. The repertoire includes roughly 150,000 clones, around 85% of them detected once, and roughly 0.98% sits in the top ten. The sample here was peripheral blood, taken 28 days after the second AZD1222 dose. The receptor's source is an adult who received the AZD1222 COVID-19 vaccine.

The CDR3 DNA is TGTGCCAGCTCACCCTCGGTCCAGGATGAGCAGTTCTTC. Its translation is CASSPSVQDEQFF. V usage is TRBV18 and J usage is TRBJ2-1; D unclear. V was shortened by 3 bases and J by 8 bases, with 11 bases between the two germline ends. Germline CDR1 and CDR2: KGHSH and LQKENI. The CDR3 is 13 amino acids.